This TCR beta chain was captured by sequencing in a study of T cells in pancreatic ductal adenocarcinoma. Germline V gene lookup returns CDR1 KGHSY and CDR2 FQNENV. After removal of 4 bases from V and 5 bases from J, the junction contained 7 bases not matched to a gene. The CDR3 loop spans 15 amino acids. The data were produced by immunoSEQ multiplex PCR, yet TCRdb's version contains in-frame clones alone and is incomplete. The table lists around 94,000 clones, 90% to 95% of them singletons. In the case of this clone: Its specificity is unknown.

Selected pancreatic ductal adenocarcinoma patients had undergone surgery without neoadjuvant therapy. Study-level results: The resected pancreatic cancer cohort was biased toward the minority with early-stage disease. Tumor and blood clonality did not differ significantly, about 0.112 versus 0.072. Unique clonotypes were around 8-fold more numerous in blood than in tumor.

The sequence was collected from a human donor with pancreatic ductal adenocarcinoma. The chain has TRBV16 and TRBJ1-4; TRBD1 aligns across 7 bases. The sequenced sample consisted of PBMCs. The CDR3 loop reads CASSLWDSKNEKLFF. CDR3 nucleotide sequence: TGTGCCAGCAGCCTGTGGGACAGTAAGAATGAAAAACTGTTTTTT.